This T cell receptor (beta chain) was identified during a study of blood T cell repertoires in COVID-19. Method: immunoSEQ multiplex PCR; TCRdb's copy keeps in-frame clones and lacks some. Seen here are 170,000 or so clones, more than 80% observed once, and the top ten hold 5% to 7.5%. The V segment lost 4 bases and the J segment 8 bases; nucleotides outside the gene matches: 9. The CDR3 runs 15 residues. The germline V gene has CDR1 SEHNR and CDR2 FQNEAQ (reference sequence). The source of this sequence is a man aged 40-49 years who had recovered from COVID-19. The V and J genes are TRBV7-9 and TRBJ1-4; the match to TRBD1 covers 8 bases. The specimen was PBMCs or T cells enriched from blood (not recorded which). CDR3 in DNA: TGTGCCAGCAGCTCAGGGGGCACTGAACGGGAAAAACTGTTTTTT. It is translated as CASSSGGTEREKLFF.